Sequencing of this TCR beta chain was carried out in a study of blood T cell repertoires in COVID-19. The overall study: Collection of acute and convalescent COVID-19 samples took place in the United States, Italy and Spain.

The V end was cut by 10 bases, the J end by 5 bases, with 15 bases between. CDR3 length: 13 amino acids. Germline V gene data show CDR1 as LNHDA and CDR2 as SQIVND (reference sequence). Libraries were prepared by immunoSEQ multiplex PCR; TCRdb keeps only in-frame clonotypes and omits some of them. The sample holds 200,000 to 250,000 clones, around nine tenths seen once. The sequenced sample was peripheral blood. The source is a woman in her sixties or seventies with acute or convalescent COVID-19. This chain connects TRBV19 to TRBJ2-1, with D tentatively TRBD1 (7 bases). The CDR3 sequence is CATSTGRNNEQFF. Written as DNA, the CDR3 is TGTGCCACATCGACAGGGAGGAACAATGAGCAGTTCTTC.